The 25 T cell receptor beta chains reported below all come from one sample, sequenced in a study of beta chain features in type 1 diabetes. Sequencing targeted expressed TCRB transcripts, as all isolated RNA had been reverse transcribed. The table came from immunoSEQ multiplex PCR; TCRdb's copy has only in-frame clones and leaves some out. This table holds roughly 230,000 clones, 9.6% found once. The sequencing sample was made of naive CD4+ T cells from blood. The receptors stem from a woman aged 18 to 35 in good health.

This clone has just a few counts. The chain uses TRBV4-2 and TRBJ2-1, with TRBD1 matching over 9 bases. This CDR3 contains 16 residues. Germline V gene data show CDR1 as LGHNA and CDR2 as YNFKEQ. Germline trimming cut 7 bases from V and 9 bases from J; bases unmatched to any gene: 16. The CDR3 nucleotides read TGTGCCAGCAACCTTCACGGGGGGACAGGGCCAGGTGAGCAGTTCTTC. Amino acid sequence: CASNLHGGTGPGEQFF.

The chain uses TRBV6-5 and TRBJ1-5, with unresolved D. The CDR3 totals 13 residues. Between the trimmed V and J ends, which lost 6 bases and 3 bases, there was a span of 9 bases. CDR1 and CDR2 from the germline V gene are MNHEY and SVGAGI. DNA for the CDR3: TGTGCCAGCAGCCCCGTTCCCAATCAGCCCCAGCATTTT. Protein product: CASSPVPNQPQHF.

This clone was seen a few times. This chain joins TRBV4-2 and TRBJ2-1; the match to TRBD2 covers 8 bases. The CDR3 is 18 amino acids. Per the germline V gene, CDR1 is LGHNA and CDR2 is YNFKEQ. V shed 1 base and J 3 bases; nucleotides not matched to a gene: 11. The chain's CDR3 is CASSQAFLAGGGYNEQFF. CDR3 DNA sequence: TGTGCCAGCAGCCAAGCGTTCTTGGCGGGGGGTGGCTACAATGAGCAGTTCTTC.

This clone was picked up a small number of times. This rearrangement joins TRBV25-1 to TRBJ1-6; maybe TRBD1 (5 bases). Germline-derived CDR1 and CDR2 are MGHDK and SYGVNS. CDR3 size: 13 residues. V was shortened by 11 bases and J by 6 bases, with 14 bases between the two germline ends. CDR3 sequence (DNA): TGTGCCTCCCTTGGGGGGGTTAATTCACCCCTCCACTTT. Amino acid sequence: CASLGGVNSPLHF.

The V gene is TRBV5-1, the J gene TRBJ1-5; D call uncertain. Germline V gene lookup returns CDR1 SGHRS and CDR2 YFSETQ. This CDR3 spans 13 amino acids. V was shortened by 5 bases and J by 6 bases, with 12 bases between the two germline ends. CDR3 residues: CASSPIPGQPQHF. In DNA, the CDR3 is TGCGCCAGCAGTCCTATTCCGGGTCAGCCCCAGCATTTT.

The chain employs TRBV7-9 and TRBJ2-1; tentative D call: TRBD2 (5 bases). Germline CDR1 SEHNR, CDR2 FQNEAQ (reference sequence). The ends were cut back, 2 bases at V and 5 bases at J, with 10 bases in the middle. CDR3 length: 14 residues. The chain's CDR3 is CASSLLAQDNEQFF. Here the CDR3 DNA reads TGTGCCAGCAGCTTATTAGCGCAAGACAATGAGCAGTTCTTC.

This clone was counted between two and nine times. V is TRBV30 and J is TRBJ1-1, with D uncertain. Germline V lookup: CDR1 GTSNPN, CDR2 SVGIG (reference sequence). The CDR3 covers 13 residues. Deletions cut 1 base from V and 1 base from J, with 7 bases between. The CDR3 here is CAWSGTWNTEAFF. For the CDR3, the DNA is TGTGCCTGGAGTGGCACTTGGAACACTGAAGCTTTCTTT.

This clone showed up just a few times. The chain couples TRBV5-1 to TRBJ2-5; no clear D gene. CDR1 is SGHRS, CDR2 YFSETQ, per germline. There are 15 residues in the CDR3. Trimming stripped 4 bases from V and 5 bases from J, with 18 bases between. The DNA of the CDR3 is TGCGCCAGCAGCCTTGCAACAGATAACGCGGAGACCCAGTACTTC. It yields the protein CASSLATDNAETQYF. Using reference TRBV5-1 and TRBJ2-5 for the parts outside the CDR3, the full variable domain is KAGVTQTPRYLIKTRGQQVTLSCSPISGHRSVSWYQQTPGQGLQFLFEYFSETQRNKGNFPGRFSGRQFSNSRSEMNVSTLELGDSALYLCASSLATDNAETQYFGPGTRLLVL.

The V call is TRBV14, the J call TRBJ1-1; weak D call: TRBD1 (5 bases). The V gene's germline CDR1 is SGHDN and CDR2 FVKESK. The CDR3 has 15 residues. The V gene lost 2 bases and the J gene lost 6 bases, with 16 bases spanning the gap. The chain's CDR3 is CASSQIRGPGAEAFF. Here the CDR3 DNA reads TGTGCCAGCAGCCAAATTAGGGGCCCTGGGGCTGAAGCTTTCTTT.

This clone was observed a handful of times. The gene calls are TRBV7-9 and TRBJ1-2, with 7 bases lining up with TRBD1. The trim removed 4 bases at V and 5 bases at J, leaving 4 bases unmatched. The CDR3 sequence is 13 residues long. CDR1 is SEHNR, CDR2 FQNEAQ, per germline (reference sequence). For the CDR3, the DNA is TGTGCCAGCAGCTCACCGACAGGGTATGGCTACACCTTC. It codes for CASSSPTGYGYTF.

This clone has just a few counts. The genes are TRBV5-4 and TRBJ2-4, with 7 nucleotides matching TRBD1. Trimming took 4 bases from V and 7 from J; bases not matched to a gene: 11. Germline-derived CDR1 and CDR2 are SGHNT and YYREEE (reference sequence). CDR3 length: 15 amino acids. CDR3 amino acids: CASSQRSGGSNIQYF. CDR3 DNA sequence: TGTGCCAGCAGCCAACGTTCAGGGGGAAGCAACATTCAGTACTTC.

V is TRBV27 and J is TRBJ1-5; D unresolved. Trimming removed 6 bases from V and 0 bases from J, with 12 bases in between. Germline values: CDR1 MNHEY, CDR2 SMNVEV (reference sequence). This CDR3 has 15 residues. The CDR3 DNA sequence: TGTGCCAGCAGGCTGGGAGAGGCTAGCAATCAGCCCCAGCATTTT. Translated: CASRLGEASNQPQHF.

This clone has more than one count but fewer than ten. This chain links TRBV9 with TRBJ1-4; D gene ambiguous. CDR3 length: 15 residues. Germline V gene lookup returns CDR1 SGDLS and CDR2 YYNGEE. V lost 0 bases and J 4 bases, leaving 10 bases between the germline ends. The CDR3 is CASSVVAGVNEKLFF. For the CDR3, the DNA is TGTGCCAGCAGCGTAGTAGCCGGGGTTAATGAAAAACTGTTTTTT.

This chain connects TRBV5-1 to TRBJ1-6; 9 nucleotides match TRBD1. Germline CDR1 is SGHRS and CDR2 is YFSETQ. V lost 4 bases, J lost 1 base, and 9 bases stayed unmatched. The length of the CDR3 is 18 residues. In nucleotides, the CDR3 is TGCGCCAGCAGCCCCTCGGGACAGGGAGTTTCCTATAATTCACCCCTCCACTTT. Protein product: CASSPSGQGVSYNSPLHF.

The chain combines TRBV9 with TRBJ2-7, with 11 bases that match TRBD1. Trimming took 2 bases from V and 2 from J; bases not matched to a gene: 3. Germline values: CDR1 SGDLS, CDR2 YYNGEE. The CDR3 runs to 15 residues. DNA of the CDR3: TGTGCCAGCAGCGTCGGGACAGGGGGAACCTACGAGCAGTACTTC. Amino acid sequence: CASSVGTGGTYEQYF.

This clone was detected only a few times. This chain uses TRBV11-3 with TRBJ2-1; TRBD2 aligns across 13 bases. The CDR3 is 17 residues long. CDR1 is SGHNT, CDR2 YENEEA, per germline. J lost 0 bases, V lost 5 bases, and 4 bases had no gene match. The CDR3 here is CASSGGTSGTSYNEQFF. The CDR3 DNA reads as TGTGCCAGCAGCGGCGGGACTAGCGGGACCTCCTACAATGAGCAGTTCTTC.

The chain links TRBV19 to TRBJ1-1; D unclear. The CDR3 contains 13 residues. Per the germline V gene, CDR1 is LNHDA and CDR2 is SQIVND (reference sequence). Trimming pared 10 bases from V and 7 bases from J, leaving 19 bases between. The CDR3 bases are TGTGCCACCGGTGGACTGGTCTGGGGTGAAGCTTTCTTT. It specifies CATGGLVWGEAFF.

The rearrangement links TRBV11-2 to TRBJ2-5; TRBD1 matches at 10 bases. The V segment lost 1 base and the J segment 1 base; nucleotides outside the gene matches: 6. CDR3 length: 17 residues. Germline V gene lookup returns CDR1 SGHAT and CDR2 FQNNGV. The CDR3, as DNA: TGTGCCAGCAGCTTAGCCGGGAGACAGGGGGCCCAAGAGACCCAGTACTTC. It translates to CASSLAGRQGAQETQYF.

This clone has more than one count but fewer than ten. The CDR3 loop reads CASRKDREAFF. The DNA of the CDR3 is TGTGCCAGCAGAAAGGACAGGGAAGCTTTCTTT. The gene calls are TRBV25-1 and TRBJ1-1; TRBD1 matches at 7 bases. V was pared by 6 bases and J by 8 bases, with 3 bases of the junction left unmatched. CDR1 and CDR2 (germline): MGHDK, SYGVNS. This CDR3 is 11 amino acids long. Based on the CDR3 plus reference TRBV25-1 and TRBJ1-1, the full variable domain is EADIYQTPRYLVIGTGKKITLECSQTMGHDKMYWYQQDPGMELHLIHYSYGVNSTEKGDLSSESTVSRIRTEHFPLTLESARPSHTSQYLCASRKDREAFFGQGTRLTVV.

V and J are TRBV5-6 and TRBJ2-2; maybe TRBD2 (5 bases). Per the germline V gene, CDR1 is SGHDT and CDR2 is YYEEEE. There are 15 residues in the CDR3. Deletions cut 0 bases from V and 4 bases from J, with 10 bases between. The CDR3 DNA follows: TGTGCCAGCAGCTTGGGATGGGAGATCACCGGGGAGCTGTTTTTT. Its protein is CASSLGWEITGELFF.

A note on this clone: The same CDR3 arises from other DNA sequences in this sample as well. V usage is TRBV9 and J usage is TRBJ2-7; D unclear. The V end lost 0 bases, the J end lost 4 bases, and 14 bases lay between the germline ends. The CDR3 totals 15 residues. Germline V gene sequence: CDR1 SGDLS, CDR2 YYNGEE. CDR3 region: CASSVAMVSEYEQYF. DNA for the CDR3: TGTGCCAGCAGCGTAGCTATGGTGAGCGAGTACGAGCAGTACTTC.

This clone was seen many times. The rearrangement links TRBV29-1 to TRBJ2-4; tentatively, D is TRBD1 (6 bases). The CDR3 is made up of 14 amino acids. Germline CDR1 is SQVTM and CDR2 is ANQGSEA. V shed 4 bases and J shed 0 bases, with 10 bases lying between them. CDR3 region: CSVVQGLAKNIQYF. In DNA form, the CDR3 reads TGCAGCGTTGTACAGGGTCTAGCCAAAAACATTCAGTACTTC. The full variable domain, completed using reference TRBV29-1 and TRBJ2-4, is SAVISQKPSRDICQRGTSLTIQCQVDSQVTMMFWYRQQPGQSLTLIATANQGSEATYESGFVIDKFPISRPNLTFSTLTVSNMSPEDSSIYLCSVVQGLAKNIQYFGAGTRLSVL.

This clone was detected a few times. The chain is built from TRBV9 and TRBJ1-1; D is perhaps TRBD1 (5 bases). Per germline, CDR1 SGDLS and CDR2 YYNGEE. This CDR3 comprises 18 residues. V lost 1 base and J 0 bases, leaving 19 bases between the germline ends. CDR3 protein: CASSVSLGSGPLNTEAFF. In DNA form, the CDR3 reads TGTGCCAGCAGCGTAAGTTTAGGCTCAGGGCCACTGAACACTGAAGCTTTCTTT.

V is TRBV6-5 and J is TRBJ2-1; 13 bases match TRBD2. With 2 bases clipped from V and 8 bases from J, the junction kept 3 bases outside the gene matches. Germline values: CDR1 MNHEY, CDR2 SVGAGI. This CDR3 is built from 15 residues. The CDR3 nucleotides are TGTGCCAGCAGTTACGGGACTAGCGGGACATATGAGCAGTTCTTC. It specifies CASSYGTSGTYEQFF.

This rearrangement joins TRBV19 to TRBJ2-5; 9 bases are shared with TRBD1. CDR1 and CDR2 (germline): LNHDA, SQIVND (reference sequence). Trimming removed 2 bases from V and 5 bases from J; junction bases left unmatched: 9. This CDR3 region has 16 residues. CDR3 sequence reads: CASSIKTQGARETQYF. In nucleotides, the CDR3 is TGTGCCAGTAGTATAAAGACACAGGGGGCACGGGAGACCCAGTACTTC.